The 31 T cell receptor beta chains below come from one sample, sequenced in a study of chemoradiotherapy in HPV16-positive cancers. Clones were sequenced by immunoSEQ multiplex PCR, and TCRdb holds only the in-frame ones, with some missing. This table holds under 20,000 clones, around four fifths found once. Here the sequenced sample was blood, taken from a patient who underwent chemoradiotherapy. The receptors were sampled from a human donor with HPV-associated anogenital cancer.

V and J are TRBV25-1 and TRBJ1-4; D ambiguous. The CDR3 spans 14 residues. The ends were cut back, 3 bases at V and 8 bases at J, with 13 bases in the middle. The V gene's germline CDR1 is MGHDK and CDR2 SYGVNS. The CDR3, as DNA: TGTGCCAGCAGTGATTCTTGGATTACCGAAAAACTGTTTTTT. Translated, it gives CASSDSWITEKLFF.

This clone was observed once. The gene calls are TRBV5-1 and TRBJ1-6; D is uncertain. V shed 0 bases and J shed 7 bases, with 8 bases lying between them. There are 14 residues in the CDR3. Germline V gene sequence: CDR1 SGHRS, CDR2 YFSETQ. CDR3 protein: CASSLEDVNSPLHF. CDR3 bases: TGCGCCAGCAGCTTGGAGGACGTGAATTCACCCCTCCACTTT.

This clone qualifies as medium-sized. The V call is TRBV7-2, the J call TRBJ1-4; D uncertain. V lost 1 base to trimming and J lost 12 bases, with 18 bases between them. The germline CDR1 and CDR2 sequences are SGHTA and FQGNSA. The CDR3 loop spans 15 amino acids. CDR3 nucleotides: TGTGCCAGCAGCTTAGAGTTTGGTGAAGGTTTTGAACTGTTTTTT. It specifies CASSLEFGEGFELFF. Based on the CDR3 plus reference TRBV7-2 and TRBJ1-4, the full variable domain is GAGVSQSPSNKVTEKGKDVELRCDPISGHTALYWYRQSLGQGLEFLIYFQGNSAPDKSGLPSDRFSAERTGGSVSTLTIQRTQQEDSAVYLCASSLEFGEGFELFFGSGTQLSVL.

This chain uses TRBV13 with TRBJ1-1, with D possibly TRBD1 on 6 matching bases. The V gene's germline CDR1 is PRHDT and CDR2 FYEKMQ (reference sequence). The CDR3 extends over 14 amino acids. V was pared by 4 bases and J by 7 bases, with 16 bases between. CDR3 coding DNA: TGTGCCAGCAGCTCCCAGCAGGGGACGGGTGAAGCTTTCTTT. Encoded protein: CASSSQQGTGEAFF.

The chain joins TRBV6-1 to TRBJ1-4; no firm D call. Per germline, CDR1 MNHNS and CDR2 SASEGT. The V end lost 5 bases, the J end lost 8 bases, and 9 bases lay between the germline ends. This CDR3 contains 12 residues. CDR3 protein: CASSWRVEKLFF. The DNA for the CDR3 is TGTGCCAGCAGTTGGCGGGTCGAAAAACTGTTTTTT.

The rearrangement links TRBV2 to TRBJ1-1; no definite D call. Trimming took 2 bases from V and 3 from J, leaving 7 bases between them. Germline values: CDR1 SNHLY, CDR2 FYNNEI. The CDR3 runs to 13 residues. DNA of the CDR3: TGTGCCAGCAGTGAATTCTGGGACACTGAAGCTTTCTTT. Translating it yields CASSEFWDTEAFF.

The chain carries TRBV14 and TRBJ2-5; 7 positions agree with TRBD2. Germline assignment: CDR1 SGHDN and CDR2 FVKESK. With 2 bases clipped from V and 6 bases from J, the junction kept 9 bases outside the gene matches. The CDR3 spans 15 residues. The CDR3 spells CASSQIPGRVKTQYF. DNA for the CDR3: TGTGCCAGCAGCCAAATCCCGGGGAGGGTAAAGACCCAGTACTTC.

The V gene is TRBV9, the J gene TRBJ1-1; D uncertain. The CDR3 extends over 16 amino acids. Looked up from germline, CDR1 is SGDLS and CDR2 is YYNGEE. Trimming removed 0 bases at V and 5 bases at J, with 17 bases between. The CDR3 nucleotides read TGTGCCAGCAGCGTAGTGGACCGCATTCGAGAGACTGAAGCTTTCTTT. Translating gives CASSVVDRIRETEAFF.

The rearrangement joins TRBV18 to TRBJ1-4, with 7 nucleotides matching TRBD1. J lost 4 bases, V lost 6 bases, and 8 bases had no gene match. Germline lookup yields CDR1 KGHSH and CDR2 LQKENI. This CDR3 contains 15 residues. CDR3 coding DNA: TGTGCCAGCTCGCCGACAGGGTTGGGTAATGAAAAACTGTTTTTT. As protein: CASSPTGLGNEKLFF.

This chain uses TRBV5-5 with TRBJ2-1, with a possible D match to TRBD1 (6 bases). The V gene's germline CDR1 is SGHKS and CDR2 YYEKEE (reference sequence). The CDR3 runs 15 residues. V was clipped by 0 bases and J by 7 bases, with 14 bases between them. Here the CDR3 DNA reads TGTGCCAGCAGCTTGGGGCAGGGGCTGGTGAATGAGCAGTTCTTC. As protein: CASSLGQGLVNEQFF.

The chain has TRBV19 and TRBJ1-3; 11 bases line up with TRBD1. After removal of 5 bases from V and 1 base from J, the junction contained 7 bases not matched to a gene. This CDR3 spans 17 amino acids. Germline CDR1 and CDR2: LNHDA and SQIVND (reference sequence). The CDR3 coding sequence is TGTGCCAGTAGTTGGGACAGGGGGTCGACTTCTGGAAACACCATATATTTT. Translating it yields CASSWDRGSTSGNTIYF. The variable domain in full, with the rest retrieved from reference TRBV19 and TRBJ1-3, is DGGITQSPKYLFRKEGQNVTLSCEQNLNHDAMYWYRQDPGQGLRLIYYSQIVNDFQKGDIAEGYSVSREKKESFPLTVTSAQKNPTAFYLCASSWDRGSTSGNTIYFGEGSWLTVV.

The sample holds a few counts of this clone. This chain links TRBV2 with TRBJ1-5; D unresolved. The V gene's germline CDR1 is SNHLY and CDR2 FYNNEI. V was clipped by 3 bases and J by 7 bases, with 10 bases between them. CDR3 length: 13 residues. The CDR3 protein is CASSDSNFQPQHF. In nucleotides, the CDR3 is TGTGCCAGCAGTGATTCCAATTTCCAGCCCCAGCATTTT.

V and J are TRBV28 and TRBJ1-2; no clear D gene. V was trimmed by 6 bases and J by 0 bases, leaving 2 bases between them. The length of the CDR3 is 11 residues. Per germline, CDR1 MDHEN and CDR2 SYDVKM. CDR3 sequence (DNA): TGTGCCAGCAGGGCTAACTATGGCTACACCTTC. Translation gives CASRANYGYTF.

The V and J genes are TRBV28 and TRBJ2-1, with D possibly matching TRBD1 (6 bases). The V gene lost 5 bases and the J gene lost 9 bases, with 14 bases spanning the gap. Germline-derived CDR1 and CDR2 are MDHEN and SYDVKM. The CDR3 covers 13 residues. Written as DNA, the CDR3 is TGTGCCAGCAGTCCCACAGGGTCCCCTGAGCAGTTCTTC. Translated, it gives CASSPTGSPEQFF.

The genes are TRBV7-2 and TRBJ1-2; 9 bases map to TRBD1. J lost 4 bases, V lost 4 bases, and 10 bases had no gene match. The CDR3 is made up of 16 amino acids. CDR1 and CDR2 (germline): SGHTA, FQGNSA. Here the CDR3 reads CASSSSGTGIPYGYTF. The CDR3 DNA reads TGTGCCAGCAGCTCTAGTGGGACAGGGATACCCTATGGCTACACCTTC.

The J gene is TRBJ2-1, the V gene TRBV9; unclear D gene. The germline V and J ends were trimmed by 4 bases and 5 bases, with 16 bases remaining between them. The CDR3 is 15 amino acids. The germline V gene encodes CDR1 SGDLS and CDR2 YYNGEE. The CDR3 sequence is CASSIEGLPNNEQFF. The CDR3 DNA reads TGTGCCAGCAGCATCGAAGGGCTACCAAACAATGAGCAGTTCTTC.

The chain links TRBV6-6 to TRBJ2-3, with 9 nucleotides matching TRBD2. This CDR3 is built from 14 residues. The J segment lost 6 bases and the V segment lost 7 bases, leaving 8 bases of the junction unmatched. Germline CDR1 is MNHNY and CDR2 is SVGAGI (reference sequence). Here the CDR3 reads CASTTVAGADTQYF. The CDR3 nucleotides are TGTGCCAGCACTACTGTAGCGGGGGCGGATACGCAGTATTTT.

This chain uses TRBV6-1 with TRBJ2-2; D possibly uses TRBD1 or TRBD2 (5 bases each). Germline values: CDR1 MNHNS, CDR2 SASEGT. Trimming removed 10 bases at V and 6 bases at J, with 15 bases between. The CDR3 consists of 13 residues. The CDR3 DNA reads TGTGCCATCAAACTGGGGGAAGCCGGGGAGCTGTTTTTT. It codes for CAIKLGEAGELFF.

This sequence joins TRBV7-9 and TRBJ2-5; D is possibly TRBD2 (6 bases). Trimming pared 5 bases from V and 7 bases from J, leaving 11 bases between. The CDR3 runs to 12 residues. Germline values: CDR1 SEHNR, CDR2 FQNEAQ (reference sequence). CDR3 protein: CASSRGSRTQYF. In nucleotides, the CDR3 is TGTGCCAGCAGCCGGGGGTCCAGGACCCAGTACTTC.

This chain uses TRBV25-1 with TRBJ1-1; D not certain. Trimming removed 3 bases from V and 3 bases from J, with 11 bases in between. CDR3 size: 14 residues. From germline, CDR1 is MGHDK and CDR2 SYGVNS. For the CDR3, the DNA is TGTGCCAGCAGTGACAGTGGTTCATACACTGAAGCTTTCTTT. This codes for CASSDSGSYTEAFF.

This sequence joins TRBV9 and TRBJ2-2; D may be TRBD1 or TRBD2 (5 bases each). There are 15 residues in the CDR3. Germline CDR1 and CDR2: SGDLS and YYNGEE. V was trimmed by 4 bases and J by 7 bases, leaving 17 bases between them. CDR3 nucleotide sequence: TGTGCCAGCAGCATTCCGGGACCCACGGACGGGGAGCTGTTTTTT. This translates into CASSIPGPTDGELFF.

V gene TRBV7-9 combines with J gene TRBJ2-3; perhaps D is TRBD1 or TRBD2 (5 bases each). Trimming took off 5 bases at V and 1 base at J, with 16 bases between the two ends. CDR1 is SEHNR, CDR2 FQNEAQ, per germline (reference sequence). This CDR3 contains 16 residues. CDR3 region: CASSANGAFGTDTQYF. The CDR3, as DNA: TGTGCCAGCAGCGCTAACGGGGCGTTCGGCACAGATACGCAGTATTTT.

This chain uses TRBV7-6 with TRBJ2-1; 15 nucleotides agree with TRBD2. CDR3 size: 15 residues. V trimming: 5 bases; J trimming: 8 bases; junction bases outside the gene matches: 4. Per germline, CDR1 SGHVS and CDR2 FNYEAQ. CDR3 sequence (DNA): TGTGCCAGCAGCCTCAGGACTAGCGGGGGGGATGAGCAGTTCTTC. This codes for CASSLRTSGGDEQFF.

In this sample, this clone is medium-sized (0.01 to 0.1%). This chain uses TRBV4-2 with TRBJ1-5; D remains unclear. The length of the CDR3 is 15 residues. V was shortened by 1 base and J by 6 bases, with 13 bases between the two germline ends. Germline lookup yields CDR1 LGHNA and CDR2 YNFKEQ. The chain's CDR3 is CASSQVRGKGQPQHF. CDR3 in DNA: TGTGCCAGCAGCCAAGTGCGAGGGAAAGGTCAGCCCCAGCATTTT.

The chain has TRBV7-9 and TRBJ1-1; no firm D call. This CDR3 spans 16 amino acids. Germline V gene sequence: CDR1 SEHNR, CDR2 FQNEAQ (reference sequence). V gave up 1 base and J gave up 2 bases, with 14 bases separating them. CDR3 DNA: TGTGCCAGCAGCTTAGGAGTCGCACTAGGAAACACTGAAGCTTTCTTT. Translation gives CASSLGVALGNTEAFF.

The CDR3 DNA reads TGTGCCAGTAGTCCCACCCGGGACAGACCCCAAGAGACCCAGTACTTC. This gives the protein CASSPTRDRPQETQYF. The V gene is TRBV19, the J gene TRBJ2-5, with 7 bases aligning to TRBD1. This CDR3 spans 16 amino acids. With V trimmed by 5 bases and J by 1 base, 10 bases remained unmatched. The germline CDR1 and CDR2 sequences are LNHDA and SQIVND (reference sequence).

This chain joins TRBV5-8 and TRBJ1-4, with no clear D. Trimming cost V 4 bases and J 7 bases, with 14 bases left between them. Germline CDR1 and CDR2: SGHTS and YDEGEE. The CDR3 loop spans 14 amino acids. CDR3 protein: CASSPATLGEKLFF. For the CDR3, the DNA is TGTGCCAGCAGCCCCGCGACCCTGGGTGAAAAACTGTTTTTT.

V is TRBV5-1 and J is TRBJ2-2; D possibly corresponds to TRBD2 (5 bases). The germline V gene has CDR1 SGHRS and CDR2 YFSETQ. This CDR3 has 14 amino acids. Trimming cost V 2 bases and J 1 base, with 6 bases left between them. The CDR3 is CASSLLGNTGELFF. The CDR3 DNA is TGCGCCAGCAGCTTACTAGGGAACACCGGGGAGCTGTTTTTT.

This clone was detected once. J is TRBJ2-2 and V is TRBV7-2; 7 bases match TRBD1. With 1 base clipped from V and 4 bases from J, the junction kept 9 bases outside the gene matches. The CDR3 covers 17 residues. CDR1 and CDR2 (germline): SGHTA, FQGNSA. CDR3 sequence (DNA): TGTGCCAGCAGCTTAGTACGAGGGGCAGGGGGCACCGGGGAGCTGTTTTTT. It specifies CASSLVRGAGGTGELFF.

This chain joins TRBV7-5 and TRBJ2-7; the table calls TRBD2, which could not be checked here. TRBV7-5 is a pseudogene locus. This CDR3 is 16 amino acids long. DNA for the CDR3: TGTGTCAGAAGCTTCTCCGAGTGCGGGAACTCCTACGAGCAGTACTTC. Translated, it gives CVRSFSECGNSYEQYF.

The rearrangement links TRBV5-1 to TRBJ2-3; no clear D. The CDR3 contains 14 residues. Trimming stripped 0 bases from V and 4 bases from J, with 9 bases between. CDR1 and CDR2 from the germline V gene are SGHRS and YFSETQ. CDR3 bases: TGCGCCAGCAGCTTGGGTGCATTCCCAGATACGCAGTATTTT. Its translation: CASSLGAFPDTQYF.